A selection of T cell receptor beta chains follows, all from one sample in a study of OX40 agonist ivuxolimab in advanced cancers. Data came from immunoSEQ multiplex PCR; TCRdb stores just in-frame clones and leaves some out. Here the sample spans more than 45,000 clones, less than 85% being singletons. Sequences were derived from CD4+ or CD8+ T cells sorted from blood, sampled in a trial of the OX40 agonist ivuxolimab. These receptors all come from an adult with an advanced solid tumor such as melanoma, head and neck, liver or kidney cancer. CDR3s include the opening cysteine and the closing phenylalanine or tryptophan. D genes are given only for firm matches. Size tells how often a clone was seen (once, few, many) or the class of an expanded clone, and some rows leave it out.

NA	TRBV18	TRBJ1-5	TRBD1	CASSPTGVNQPQHF	TGTGCCAGCTCACCAACAGGGGTTAATCAGCCCCAGCATTTT
once	TRBV5-8	TRBJ2-7	NA	CASSFLPDFSSYEQYF	TGTGCCAGCAGCTTCTTGCCGGACTTCTCCTCCTACGAGCAGTACTTC
few	TRBV13	TRBJ2-7	NA	CASSSLHPRQVYSYEQYF	TGTGCCAGCAGCTCGCTTCACCCCCGACAGGTCTACTCCTACGAGCAGTACTTC
NA	TRBV5-1	TRBJ2-3	NA	CATNRDFSDTQYF	TGCGCCACCAACAGGGATTTTTCAGATACGCAGTATTTT
few	TRBV6-5	TRBJ2-7	NA	CASSSNWAQGYEQYF	TGTGCCAGCAGTTCCAACTGGGCACAGGGCTACGAGCAGTACTTC
NA	TRBV15	TRBJ1-5	NA	CATSRDTGPWSNQPQHF	TGTGCCACCAGCAGAGATACAGGGCCTTGGAGCAATCAGCCCCAGCATTTT
NA	TRBV5-4	TRBJ2-5	TRBD2	CASSLEAGGPETQYF	TGTGCCAGCAGCTTGGAAGCGGGGGGGCCGGAGACCCAGTACTTC
once	TRBV6-5	TRBJ2-2	NA	CASSYGWGELFF	TGTGCCAGCAGTTACGGGTGGGGGGAGCTGTTTTTT
NA	TRBV5-1	TRBJ2-3	NA	CASSLEDDADTQYF	TGCGCCAGCAGCCTAGAGGACGATGCAGATACGCAGTATTTT
once	TRBV28	TRBJ1-5	NA	CASCLAGSNQPQHF	TGTGCCAGCTGCCTGGCGGGAAGCAATCAGCCCCAGCATTTT
NA	TRBV19	TRBJ1-6	NA	CASSISLKGSSYNSPLHF	TGTGCCAGTAGTATTTCATTGAAGGGAAGCTCCTATAATTCACCCCTCCACTTT
NA	TRBV30	TRBJ2-2	TRBD2	CAWGLAGPNTGELFF	TGTGCCTGGGGACTAGCGGGGCCGAACACCGGGGAGCTGTTTTTT
NA	TRBV18	TRBJ2-2	TRBD2	CASSPPSLAENTGELFF	TGTGCCAGCTCACCACCGTCCCTAGCGGAGAACACCGGGGAGCTGTTTTTT
few	TRBV18	TRBJ1-1	NA	CASSPLPGVNTEAFF	TGTGCCAGCTCACCACTACCAGGGGTGAACACTGAAGCTTTCTTT
NA	TRBV18	TRBJ1-5	NA	CASSPGGMNQPQHF	TGTGCCAGCTCACCAGGGGGGATGAATCAGCCCCAGCATTTT
NA	TRBV15	TRBJ2-7	NA	CATSGYPNYEQYF	TGTGCCACCAGCGGATACCCGAACTACGAGCAGTACTTC
NA	TRBV7-3	TRBJ2-2	NA	CASSLAANTGELFF	TGTGCCAGCAGCTTAGCGGCGAACACCGGGGAGCTGTTTTTT
few	TRBV5-4	TRBJ1-2	NA	CASTTLMTAGYTF	TGTGCCAGCACAACATTGATGACAGCCGGCTACACCTTC
NA	TRBV9	TRBJ2-1	NA	CASSVVPRDEQFF	TGTGCCAGCAGCGTAGTGCCGCGGGATGAGCAGTTCTTC
NA	TRBV19	TRBJ2-7	TRBD2	CASSLLAGGGEQYF	TGTGCCAGTAGTCTTCTAGCGGGAGGAGGCGAGCAGTACTTC
NA	TRBV15	TRBJ2-3	TRBD2	CATSRDFGVSGDRQGDTDTQYF	TGTGCCACCAGCAGAGATTTTGGGGTTAGCGGGGATCGGCAGGGTGACACGGATACGCAGTATTTT
NA	TRBV5-6	TRBJ1-1	NA	CASSFGAGQVDEAFF	TGTGCCAGCAGCTTCGGGGCAGGGCAGGTGGATGAAGCTTTCTTT
NA	TRBV18	TRBJ2-5	TRBD1	CASSPGQGAGETQYF	TGTGCCAGCTCACCGGGACAGGGGGCAGGGGAGACCCAGTACTTC
NA	TRBV2	TRBJ2-3	TRBD2	CASKVLADSGDTQYF	TGTGCCAGCAAGGTTCTAGCGGATTCGGGAGATACGCAGTATTTT
NA	TRBV21-1	TRBJ2-7	NA	CASRRGDEQYF	TGTGCCAGCAGGAGGGGGGACGAGCAGTACTTC
NA	TRBV4-3	TRBJ2-7	TRBD1	CASSQDSVTGVPVEQYF	TGCGCCAGCAGCCAAGATTCAGTGACAGGGGTTCCAGTAGAGCAGTACTTC